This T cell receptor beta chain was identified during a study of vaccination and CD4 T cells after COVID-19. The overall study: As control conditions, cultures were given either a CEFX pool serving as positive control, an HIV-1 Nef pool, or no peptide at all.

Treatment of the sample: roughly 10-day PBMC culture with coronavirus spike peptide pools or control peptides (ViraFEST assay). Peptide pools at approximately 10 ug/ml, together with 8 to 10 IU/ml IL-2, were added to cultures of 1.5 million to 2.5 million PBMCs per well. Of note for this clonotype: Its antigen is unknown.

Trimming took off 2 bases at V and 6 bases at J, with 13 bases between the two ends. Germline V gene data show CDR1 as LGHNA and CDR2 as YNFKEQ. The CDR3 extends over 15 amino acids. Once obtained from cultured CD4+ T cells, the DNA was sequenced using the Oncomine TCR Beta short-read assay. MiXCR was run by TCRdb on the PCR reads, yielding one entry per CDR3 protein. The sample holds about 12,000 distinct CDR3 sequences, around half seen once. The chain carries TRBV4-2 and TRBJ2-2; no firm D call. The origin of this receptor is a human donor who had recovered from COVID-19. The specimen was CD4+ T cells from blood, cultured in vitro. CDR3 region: CASSQSQSSPGELFF. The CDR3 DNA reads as TGTGCCAGCAGCCAATCGCAATCCTCCCCCGGGGAGCTGTTTTTT.